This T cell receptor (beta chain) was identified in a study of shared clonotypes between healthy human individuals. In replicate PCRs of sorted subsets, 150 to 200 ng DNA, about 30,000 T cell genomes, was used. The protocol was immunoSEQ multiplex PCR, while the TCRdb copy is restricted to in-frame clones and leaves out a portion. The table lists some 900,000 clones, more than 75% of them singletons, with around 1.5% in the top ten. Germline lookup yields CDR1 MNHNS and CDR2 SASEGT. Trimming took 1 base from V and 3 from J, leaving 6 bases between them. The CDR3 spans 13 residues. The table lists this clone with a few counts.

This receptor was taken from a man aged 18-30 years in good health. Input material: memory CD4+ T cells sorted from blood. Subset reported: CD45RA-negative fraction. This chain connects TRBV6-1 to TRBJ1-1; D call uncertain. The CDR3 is CASSEVQYTEAFF. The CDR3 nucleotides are TGTGCCAGCAGTGAAGTGCAGTACACTGAAGCTTTCTTT.